Listed here is a single T cell receptor (beta chain). Its matching antigen is unknown. The source of the sample is a study of cytomegalovirus exposure and HLA in healthy donors. Study details: The 110 million or so unique TCR beta sequences, from roughly 170 million T cells, were found by an earlier analysis. For the approximately 360 genotyped donors, 81% fell within the Caucasian-associated ancestry cluster. General study findings and limits: With further analysis later on, most CMV-associated TCR beta chains appeared HLA-restricted. Sequencing depth roughly uniform across donors was assumed in presence/absence analyses.

The PCR had 60 Vbeta and 13 Jbeta primers. The method was immunoSEQ multiplex PCR; TCRdb's version includes in-frame clones alone and lacks a portion of them. The data contain hundreds of thousands of clones, approximately 90% of them seen just once; the ten biggest clones take up roughly 0.99%. The V gene's germline CDR1 is SGHRS and CDR2 YFSETQ. V dropped 4 bases and J dropped 9; count of bases not matched to a gene: 7. The CDR3 is 15 residues long. The clonotype originates from a woman in her late teens or twenties in good health and CMV-seronegative. Sequencing was done on a sample of PBMCs. The rearrangement uses TRBV5-1 and TRBJ2-1, with 13 bases that match TRBD2. The CDR3 protein is CASSPGLAGTGEQFF. Written as DNA, the CDR3 is TGCGCCAGCAGCCCGGGACTAGCGGGGACGGGTGAGCAGTTCTTC. The whole variable domain, filled in from reference TRBV5-1 and TRBJ2-1, reads KAGVTQTPRYLIKTRGQQVTLSCSPISGHRSVSWYQQTPGQGLQFLFEYFSETQRNKGNFPGRFSGRQFSNSRSEMNVSTLELGDSALYLCASSPGLAGTGEQFFGPGTRLTVL.